This T cell receptor beta chain was sequenced in a study of Ad26.COV2.S vaccination and SARS-CoV-2 variants. About the study: The trial was COV1001 and the donor's arm was Ad26.COV2.S.

Sequencing was performed with immunoSEQ multiplex PCR; in TCRdb, only in-frame clones are kept and a portion is missing. The data hold about 420,000 clones, with more than 75% observed a single time. The V gene's germline CDR1 is LGHDT and CDR2 YNNKEL (reference sequence). The V gene lost 0 bases and the J gene lost 6 bases, with 14 bases spanning the gap. This CDR3 comprises 16 residues. Treatment described: approximately 18 received Ad26.COV2.S at low or high dose, single or two shots; about five received placebo; per-sample allocation not given. Day 63 after the first injection of vaccine or placebo was the sampling time.

This specimen was peripheral blood, taken in a trial of Ad26.COV2.S vaccine versus placebo. The rearrangement links TRBV3-1 (or the pseudogene TRBV3-2) to TRBJ2-2; possibly TRBD2 for D (6 bases). This sequence was found in a person between 18 and 59 years old who received the Ad26.COV2.S COVID-19 vaccine or a placebo. The CDR3 DNA follows: TGTGCCAGCAGCCAAGATCGGCGGGGTCCCCCCGGGGAGCTGTTTTTT. Translation: CASSQDRRGPPGELFF.